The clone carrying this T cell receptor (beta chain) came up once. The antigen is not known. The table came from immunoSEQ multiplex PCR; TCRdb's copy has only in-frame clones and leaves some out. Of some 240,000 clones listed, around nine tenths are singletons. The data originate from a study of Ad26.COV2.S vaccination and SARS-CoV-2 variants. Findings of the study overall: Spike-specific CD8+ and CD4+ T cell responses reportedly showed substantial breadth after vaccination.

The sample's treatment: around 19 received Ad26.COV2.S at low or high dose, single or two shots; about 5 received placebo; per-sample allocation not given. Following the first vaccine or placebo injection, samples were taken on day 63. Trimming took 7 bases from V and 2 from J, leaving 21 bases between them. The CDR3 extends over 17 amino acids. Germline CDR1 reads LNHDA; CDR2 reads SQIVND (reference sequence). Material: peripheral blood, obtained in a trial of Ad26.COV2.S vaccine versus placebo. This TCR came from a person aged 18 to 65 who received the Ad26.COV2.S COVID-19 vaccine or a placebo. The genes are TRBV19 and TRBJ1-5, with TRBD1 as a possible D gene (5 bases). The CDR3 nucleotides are TGTGCCAGTAAGGCCCTGGGGGAGGGGCCAGGCAATCAGCCCCAGCATTTT. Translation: CASKALGEGPGNQPQHF.